The following is a TCR beta chain sequence with its context. Antigen specificity is unknown. RNA amounts of roughly 0.45 to 1 ug underwent reverse transcription with random hexamers. Across 54 Vbeta and 13 Jbeta, TCR beta CDR3 was amplified with immunoSEQ multiplex PCR. TCRdb fed the immunoSEQ multiplex PCR reads into MiXCR, producing one record per CDR3 protein. Of under 200,000 distinct CDR3 sequences in the sample, around 94% are singletons; the top ten hold over 0.12%. In blood CD8+ and CD4+ T cells, TCR beta underwent sequencing. This specimen comes from a study of CD8 T cells in Susac syndrome. Findings and caveats of the study: The number of individuals included in the study's TCR sequencing and HLA analysis was acknowledged as relatively small.

CDR3 length equals 16 residues. Trimming removed 0 bases at V and 7 bases at J, with 18 bases between. Germline V CDR1 and CDR2: LGHNA, YSLEER. The chain is built from TRBV4-3 and TRBJ2-5; the D gene is possibly TRBD2 (6 bases). This TCR came from a human donor in good health. Sequenced: CD4+ T cells from PBMCs. In DNA, the CDR3 is TGCGCCAGCAGCCAAGAATCGAGGGAGGCAGGTGGGACCCAGTACTTC. Its translation is CASSQESREAGGTQYF.